The source of this T cell receptor beta chain is a study of Ad26.COV2.S vaccination and SARS-CoV-2 variants listed by TCRdb under 2021. For the wider study: Donors in the vaccine arm were drawn from COV1001, a phase I-IIa trial of Ad26.COV2.S in healthy adults that was multicentre, randomized, double-blind and placebo-controlled. Investigators did not know the trial group allocation while performing experiments and assessing outcomes. TCRbeta repertoire sequencing was used to assess the specificity and breadth of SARS-CoV-2-reactive T cell receptors after Ad26.COV2.S vaccination. Ad26.COV2.S was administered intramuscularly at 5 x 10^10 or 1 x 10^11 viral particles, either as a single shot or as two shots given 56 days apart. Trial participants were randomized into five groups of five, in which low-dose or high-dose Ad26.COV2.S was given once or twice, or placebo was given on both occasions. A total of 32 samples were included in the TCR-sequenced set, comprising around 19 Ad26.COV2.S vaccine recipients, 5 placebo recipients and 8 SARS-CoV-2 convalescent individuals.

The sample's treatment or condition, from its label and the paper: approximately 18 received Ad26.COV2.S at low or high dose, single or two shots; about 5 received placebo; per-sample allocation not given. Repertoires of vaccine and placebo recipients were sequenced from samples collected on day 63 after the first injection. In Cohort 1b, about 27 adults aged 18-55 years were enrolled at a single site in Boston, USA, between 29 July and 7 August 2020. As a vaccine, Ad26.COV2.S was a replication-incompetent adenovirus type 26 vector that expressed a prefusion-stabilized SARS-CoV-2 spike protein derived from the original Wuhan strain. As concerns this clone: No antigen is known for it. No clone much larger than this one lies a single base away; base qualities are absent.

Overall study outcomes, separate from this receptor: Substantial breadth of spike-specific CD8+ and CD4+ T cell responses was reported after vaccination. The authors noted that the TCR breadth and depth analyses may have underestimated total T cell responses. Non-spike TCR breadth was comparable between vaccine and placebo recipients, consistent with the vaccine containing only spike. Comparing responses between vaccine doses or regimens was not something the study was powered to do. Ad26.COV2.S recipients had higher spike-specific TCR breadth than placebo recipients (P = 0.0014).

TCRbeta CDR3 regions were sequenced with the immunoSEQ Assay. After extraction, genomic DNA underwent amplification by bias-controlled multiplex PCR, followed by high-throughput sequencing. The original pipeline was this. To quantify the absolute abundance of every unique TCRbeta CDR3 region, sequences were collapsed and filtered. Usable DNA was measured by amplifying reference genes present in all nucleated cells, and TCRbeta template counts were normalized to that usable DNA to estimate T cell fraction. Repertoire TCRs were annotated as SARS-CoV-2-specific when V gene, CDR3 amino acid sequence and J gene were exactly matched to a known reactive TCR set. The reference SARS-CoV-2 TCR set was obtained from MIRA and was filtered for enrichment in COVID-19-positive ImmuneCODE repertoires, whereby public or cross-reactive TCRs were removed. Using the MIRA antigens, annotated TCRs were further analysed by specific ORF or by position within an ORF. Depth was the summed frequency of annotated unique rearrangements, while breadth was defined as annotated unique rearrangements over total unique productive rearrangements. TCR breadth was compared between groups using two-sided Wilcoxon rank-sum tests. TCRdb holds this immuneACCESS table with in-frame rearrangements only. Some clones are missing; in checked studies, unresolved V genes explain under half, and the rest has no known cause. V, J and clone size were drawn from that table, and D and trimming were deduced from the DNA. Here the sample has under 550,000 clones; 90% occur a single time. The ten most abundant clones make up 12% of the sample.

The sequence derives from a person aged 18-60 years who received the Ad26.COV2.S COVID-19 vaccine or a placebo. This specimen was peripheral blood, taken in a trial of Ad26.COV2.S vaccine versus placebo.

The nucleotide sequence is given as TGTGCCAGCAGTTTATCTGGCGCCGGCTCCTACAATGAGCAGTTCTTC. Its translation reads: CASSLSGAGSYNEQFF. The chain joins TRBV27 to TRBJ2-1, with the D gene not confidently named. From cysteine to phenylalanine, the CDR3 is 16 amino acids long. Only the CDR3 part of the read is kept: 48 bases, read in frame from the first base. The germline V gene (reference sequence) sets CDR1 to MNHEY and CDR2 to SMNVEV. The V end loses 0 bases and the J end loses 0 bases, and a stretch of 9 bases separates them.